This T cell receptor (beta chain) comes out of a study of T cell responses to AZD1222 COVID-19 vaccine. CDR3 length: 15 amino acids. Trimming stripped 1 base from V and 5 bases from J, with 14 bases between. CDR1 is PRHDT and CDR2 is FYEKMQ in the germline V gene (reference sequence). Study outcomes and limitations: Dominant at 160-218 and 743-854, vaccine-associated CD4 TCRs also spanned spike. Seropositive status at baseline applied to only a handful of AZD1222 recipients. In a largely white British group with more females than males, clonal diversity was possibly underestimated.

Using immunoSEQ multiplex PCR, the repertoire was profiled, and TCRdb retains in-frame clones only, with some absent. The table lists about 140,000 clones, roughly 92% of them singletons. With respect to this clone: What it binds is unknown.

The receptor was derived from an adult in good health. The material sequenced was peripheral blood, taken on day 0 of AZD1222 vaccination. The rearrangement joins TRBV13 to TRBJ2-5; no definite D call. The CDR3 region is CASSLAHGAHETQYF. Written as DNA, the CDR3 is TGTGCCAGCAGCTTAGCCCACGGCGCCCATGAGACCCAGTACTTC.